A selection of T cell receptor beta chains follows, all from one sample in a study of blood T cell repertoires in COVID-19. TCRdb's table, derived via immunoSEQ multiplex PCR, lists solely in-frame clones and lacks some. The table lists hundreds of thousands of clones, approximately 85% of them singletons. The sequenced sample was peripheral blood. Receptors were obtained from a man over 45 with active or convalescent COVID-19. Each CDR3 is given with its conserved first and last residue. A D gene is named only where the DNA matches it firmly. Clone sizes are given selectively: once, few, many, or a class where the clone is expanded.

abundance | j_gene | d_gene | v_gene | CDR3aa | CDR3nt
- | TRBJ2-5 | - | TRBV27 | CASSFSSGSGTQYF | TGTGCCAGCAGTTTCTCAAGCGGGTCCGGGACCCAGTACTTC
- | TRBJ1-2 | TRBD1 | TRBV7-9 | CAGSLANNRGYGYTF | TGTGCCGGCAGCTTAGCGAATAACAGGGGTTATGGCTACACCTTC
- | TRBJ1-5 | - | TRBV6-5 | CASSPQGHNQPQHF | TGTGCCAGCAGCCCACAGGGCCACAATCAGCCCCAGCATTTT
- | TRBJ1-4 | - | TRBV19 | CASSSRTGPEKLFF | TGTGCCAGTAGCTCAAGAACAGGGCCGGAAAAACTGTTTTTT
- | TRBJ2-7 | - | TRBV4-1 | CASSQVGIVYEQYF | TGCGCCAGCAGCCAAGTCGGGATAGTCTACGAGCAGTACTTC
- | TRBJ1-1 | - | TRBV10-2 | CASSESGGGGTEAFF | TGCGCCAGCAGTGAGTCGGGTGGCGGGGGCACTGAAGCTTTCTTT
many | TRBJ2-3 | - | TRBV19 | CASTLNAGLTDTQYF | TGTGCCAGTACACTGAATGCGGGTCTGACAGATACGCAGTATTTT
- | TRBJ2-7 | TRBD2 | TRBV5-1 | CASSGPGLGGGGSYEQYF | TGCGCCAGCAGCGGACCGGGACTAGGGGGTGGCGGCTCCTACGAGCAGTACTTC
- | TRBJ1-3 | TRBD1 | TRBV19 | CASTNRGWGNTIYF | TGTGCCAGTACCAACAGGGGTTGGGGAAACACCATATATTTT
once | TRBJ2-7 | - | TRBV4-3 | CASSQETGIGAYEQYF | TGCGCCAGCAGCCAAGAGACAGGAATTGGGGCCTACGAGCAGTACTTC
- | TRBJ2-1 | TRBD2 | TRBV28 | CASSLSSGGSHNEQFF | TGTGCCAGCAGTTTATCTTCGGGAGGGTCCCACAATGAGCAGTTCTTC
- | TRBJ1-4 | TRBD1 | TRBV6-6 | CASGTGGTNEKLFF | TGTGCCAGCGGGACAGGGGGCACTAATGAAAAACTGTTTTTT
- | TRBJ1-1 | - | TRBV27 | CASSTYTGEAFF | TGTGCCAGCAGCACCTACACAGGGGAAGCTTTCTTT
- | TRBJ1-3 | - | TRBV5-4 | CASSLAGGNTIYF | TGTGCCAGCAGCTTGGCCGGGGGAAACACCATATATTTT
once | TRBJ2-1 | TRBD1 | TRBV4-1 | CASSQALTGAPYNEQFF | TGCGCCAGCAGCCAAGCGCTAACAGGGGCCCCCTACAATGAGCAGTTCTTC
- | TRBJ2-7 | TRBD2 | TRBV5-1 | CASSLVSSGSAISF | TGCGCCAGCAGCTTGGTCTCTAGCGGGAGCGCCATAAGCTTC
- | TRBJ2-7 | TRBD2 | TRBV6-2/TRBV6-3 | CASSRGGAGEWVVIYEQYF | TGTGCCAGCAGTAGGGGCGGAGCGGGAGAATGGGTTGTGATCTACGAGCAGTACTTC
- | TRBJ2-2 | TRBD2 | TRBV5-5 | CASSSLREGVTGELFF | TGTGCCAGCAGCTCCCTCCGGGAGGGGGTAACCGGGGAGCTGTTTTTT
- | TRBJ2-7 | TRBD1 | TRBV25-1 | CASSDTGQGLYEQYF | TGTGCCAGCAGTGATACCGGACAGGGGCTCTACGAGCAGTACTTC
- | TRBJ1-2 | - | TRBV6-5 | CASRATGYNGYTF | TGTGCCAGCAGAGCGACGGGTTATAATGGCTACACCTTC
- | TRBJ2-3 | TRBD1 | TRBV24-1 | CATSDRDRDASTDTQYF | TGTGCCACCAGTGATAGGGACAGGGACGCTAGCACAGATACGCAGTATTTT
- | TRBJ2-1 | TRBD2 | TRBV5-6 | CASSTGLAGGDEQFF | TGTGCCAGCAGCACGGGACTAGCGGGAGGAGATGAGCAGTTCTTC
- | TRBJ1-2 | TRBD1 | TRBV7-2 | CASSLRARYRGANYGYTF | TGTGCCAGCAGCTTAAGGGCCAGATACAGGGGAGCTAACTATGGCTACACCTTC